Below, one T cell receptor beta chain is given with its context. Its antigen is not known. The data stem from a study of cytomegalovirus exposure and HLA in healthy donors. Whole-study findings and limits: In a later analysis, a missense DCLRE1C variant was linked to TCR beta V- and J-gene trimming. Association of 16,951 TCR beta sequences with HLA alleles was found at 0.05 false discovery rate in a later analysis. Altogether, about 160 TCR beta chains were recorded as cytomegalovirus-associated.

Primers for the PCR totalled 60 Vbeta and 13 Jbeta. The assay was immunoSEQ multiplex PCR, and TCRdb's table has in-frame clones only and misses some. The data contain some 110,000 clones, roughly three fifths of them seen just once; the ten biggest clones take up approximately 8.5%. Per the germline V gene, CDR1 is MNHEY and CDR2 is SMNVEV (reference sequence). The trim removed 8 bases at V and 7 bases at J, leaving 9 bases unmatched. This CDR3 comprises 14 residues. This TCR was sampled from a woman between 40 and 50 years old in good health and CMV-seropositive. V is TRBV27 and J is TRBJ2-1, with TRBD1 identical over 9 bases. Source material: PBMCs. The chain's CDR3 is CASGGTGSWNEQFF. As DNA, the CDR3 is TGTGCCAGCGGGGGGACAGGGTCTTGGAATGAGCAGTTCTTC.